This paragraph covers one T cell receptor (beta chain) sequence. The length of the CDR3 is 17 residues. Per germline, CDR1 LGHNA and CDR2 YNFKEQ. J lost 4 bases, V lost 4 bases, and 10 bases had no gene match. Survey-level immunoSEQ sequencing profiled the TCR beta repertoire. Generated by immunoSEQ multiplex PCR, the TCRdb table keeps only in-frame clones and is missing some. The table records about 68,000 clones, roughly 95% of them present only once. The chain joins TRBV4-2 to TRBJ2-5; the match to TRBD2 covers 12 bases. The receptor's source is a man aged 35 to 55 with rheumatoid arthritis. Sequenced sample: PBMCs. The CDR3 protein is CASSPGLAGTSGETQYF. Here the CDR3 DNA reads TGTGCCAGCAGCCCAGGACTAGCGGGGACATCAGGAGAGACCCAGTACTTC.